Each of the 10 T cell receptor beta chains below was sequenced from the same sample in a study of cytomegalovirus exposure and HLA in healthy donors. Primers for the PCR totalled 60 Vbeta and 13 Jbeta. Produced via immunoSEQ multiplex PCR; TCRdb's table is partial and in-frame only. The profile shows about 130,000 clones, around 9% of them singletons. Specimen: PBMCs. Receptor source: a middle-aged man in good health and CMV-seronegative.

The J gene is TRBJ2-2, the V gene TRBV6-1, with 8 bases matching TRBD1. CDR1 is MNHNS and CDR2 is SASEGT in the germline V gene. V lost 2 bases to trimming and J lost 4 bases; unmatched junction nucleotides: 6. CDR3 size: 16 residues. The CDR3 DNA is TGTGCCAGCAGTGAACGACAGGGGACTGGCACCGGGGAGCTGTTTTTT. This encodes CASSERQGTGTGELFF.

Turning to this clone: Other nucleotide sequences in the sample specify the same CDR3. The genes are TRBV10-3 and TRBJ1-2; 7 bases line up with TRBD1. Trimming cost V 3 bases and J 3 bases; bases outside gene matches: 1. Germline lookup yields CDR1 ENHRY and CDR2 SYGVKD. The CDR3 contains 13 residues. The CDR3: CAISDDRDYGYTF. DNA of the CDR3: TGTGCCATCAGTGACGACAGGGACTATGGCTACACCTTC.

A few counts support this clone. The chain has TRBV6-1 and TRBJ2-1; D not certain. The V gene's germline CDR1 is MNHNS and CDR2 SASEGT. With 8 bases removed from V and 0 bases from J, the gap between germline ends came to 5 bases. This CDR3 contains 12 residues. The CDR3 DNA reads TGTGCCAGCTACGGCTCCTACAATGAGCAGTTCTTC. It yields the protein CASYGSYNEQFF.

The chain has TRBV5-4 and TRBJ2-5, with a possible D match to TRBD2 (6 bases). The germline V gene encodes CDR1 SGHNT and CDR2 YYREEE (reference sequence). With 0 bases removed from V and 4 bases from J, the gap between germline ends came to 10 bases. This CDR3 has 14 amino acids. CDR3 loop: CASSLAAGRETQYF. The CDR3 nucleotides read TGTGCCAGCAGCTTGGCGGCGGGGCGAGAGACCCAGTACTTC.

This clone appeared a few times. The chain couples TRBV7-9 to TRBJ2-5; D ambiguous. The CDR3 is 13 residues long. Trimming took off 6 bases at V and 5 bases at J, with 13 bases between the two ends. From germline, CDR1 is SEHNR and CDR2 FQNEAQ (reference sequence). The CDR3 nucleotides read TGTGCCAGCAGGCTCGTAGCCCTGGAGACCCAGTACTTC. The encoded protein is CASRLVALETQYF.

This chain links TRBV4-1 with TRBJ2-2; a possible D gene is TRBD2 (5 bases). The CDR3 runs 15 residues. Germline loops: CDR1 MGHRA, CDR2 YSYEKL. Trimming cost V 1 base and J 6 bases, with 12 bases left between them. For the CDR3, the DNA is TGCGCCAGCAGCCAAGCGCCCGGGGTGGCCGGGGAGCTGTTTTTT. Translated, it gives CASSQAPGVAGELFF.

This clone was observed a few times. CDR3 residues: CASSPQGKDTQYF. The CDR3 bases are TGTGCCAGCAGCCCCCAGGGGAAAGATACGCAGTATTTT. J is TRBJ2-3 and V is TRBV7-2; the D gene is possibly TRBD1 (6 bases). The germline V and J ends were trimmed by 5 bases and 5 bases, with 11 bases remaining between them. This CDR3 spans 13 amino acids. Per the germline V gene, CDR1 is SGHTA and CDR2 is FQGNSA.

The sample holds a few counts of this clone. The chain carries TRBV2 and TRBJ1-5; D perhaps matches TRBD1 (5 bases). The length of the CDR3 is 16 residues. Trimming pared 3 bases from V and 2 bases from J, leaving 14 bases between. Germline-derived CDR1 and CDR2 are SNHLY and FYNNEI. DNA for the CDR3: TGTGCCAGCAGTGATGGGCTAGGCAGGGGCAATCAGCCCCAGCATTTT. Encoded protein: CASSDGLGRGNQPQHF.

This clone came up a few times. The chain recombines TRBV19 with TRBJ1-2, with 10 nucleotides matching TRBD1. CDR1 and CDR2 from the germline V gene are LNHDA and SQIVND (reference sequence). Trimming cost V 5 bases and J 4 bases; bases outside gene matches: 13. This CDR3 is 17 amino acids long. The CDR3 nucleotides are TGTGCCAGTAGTCAAAAACGGAACCGGGACAGGGGCTATGGCTACACCTTC. Its protein product is CASSQKRNRDRGYGYTF.

This clone was seen only a few times. V and J are TRBV5-4 and TRBJ1-1, with D possibly matching TRBD1 (6 bases). Per the germline V gene, CDR1 is SGHNT and CDR2 is YYREEE (reference sequence). This CDR3 comprises 13 residues. V was pared by 8 bases and J by 0 bases, with 11 bases between. The CDR3 DNA follows: TGTGCCAGTAGGGACATTTTGAACACTGAAGCTTTCTTT. This gives the protein CASRDILNTEAFF.